One T cell receptor beta chain is described in this entry. The specificity of this receptor is unknown. The read stops 3 residues short of the end of the CDR3; the missing end is completed from the germline J gene. The CDR3, from cysteine to phenylalanine, totals 12 residues. Only the CDR3 bases that were read are kept: 27 of them, in frame from base 1. For this chain, trimming is 6 bases at the V end and 9 bases at the J end, and the number of junction bases without a gene match is 6. Via the germline V gene (reference sequence), CDR1 is DFQATT and CDR2 SNEGSKA. The record originates from a study of Tregs in tolerant kidney transplant recipients (dated by TCRdb to the late 2010s). Study-level background: The transplants used related donors with nonmyeloablative bone marrow transplantation, and mixed chimerism in the human trials was transient. TCRbeta sequencing was used in the study to identify donor-specific regulatory T cells before combined kidney and bone marrow transplantation, and the identified cells were then tracked after transplant. The research as a whole found: Because the study included only a small number of patients, the results must be confirmed in larger populations and under other immunosuppression protocols. Donor-specific Treg expansion was found to exceed global Treg expansion in tolerant patients, suggesting antigen-driven rather than nonspecific expansion. For some patients the PCR primers changed over time, which made it impossible to compare the samples from those patients at the nucleotide level. The most biologically relevant and donor-specific TCRbeta repertoire appeared to be identified by expanding Tregs with activated donor B cells. Biological reproducibility was not directly assessed, although technical replication error appeared to be minimal.

What this sample's time point label stands for: blood sample drawn before combined kidney and bone marrow transplant. Unstimulated Tregs (CD4+CD25+CD127-), CD4+ non-Tregs (CD4+CD25-), CD4 and CD8 cells were FACS-sorted from thawed PBMCs. The patients were a handful of recipients of combined kidney and bone marrow transplants from the ITN036ST trial, and samples were available only for these trial subjects. Healthy control blood was processed to PBMCs by Ficoll density gradient and cryopreserved, and patient PBMCs were collected before and after transplant. For TCRbeta CDR3 sequencing, genomic DNA from the sorted cells was extracted using the QIAGEN DNeasy Blood and Tissue Kit. High-throughput TCRbeta CDR3 sequencing was carried out commercially through immunoSEQ, with PCR amplification with bias correction and internal controls included. Per the authors' processing: Unique productive TCRbeta sequences were defined by CDR3 nucleotide sequence when primers matched and otherwise by CDR3 amino acid sequence together with Vbeta and Jbeta genes. Sorting error was corrected by removing sequences shared between sorted populations at a frequency ratio of 2:1 or less, and the remaining shared sequences were assigned to the higher population. A sequence counted as donor-reactive if, in CFSE-low cells, the sequence had a frequency of at least 0.01% and was expanded at least 5-fold compared with unstimulated cells. Repertoire divergence was quantified by Jensen-Shannon divergence calculated from the top 100 TCRbeta sequences ranked by frequency. For any sample with multiple sequencing runs, sorting error was corrected in each run separately before the runs were pooled. Not all clones reach the TCRdb copy of this immuneACCESS table, which keeps in-frame sequences only. Checked studies attribute under half of the gap to unresolved V genes and leave the rest unexplained. The DNA gave D and trimming, while V, J and clone size come from that table. The sample's own table lists approximately 49,000 clones. The ten top clones hold about 0.85% of the sample.

The sequenced sample was CD4+ T cells from blood, obtained before the transplant. The chain joins TRBV20-1 to TRBJ2-1; 9 bases in the junction line up with TRBD1. The TCR originated in a human donor who received a combined kidney and bone marrow transplant. This receptor carries the CDR3 CSAPQGAGEQFF. CDR3 bases read: TGCAGTGCGCCACAGGGGGCGGGTGAG.